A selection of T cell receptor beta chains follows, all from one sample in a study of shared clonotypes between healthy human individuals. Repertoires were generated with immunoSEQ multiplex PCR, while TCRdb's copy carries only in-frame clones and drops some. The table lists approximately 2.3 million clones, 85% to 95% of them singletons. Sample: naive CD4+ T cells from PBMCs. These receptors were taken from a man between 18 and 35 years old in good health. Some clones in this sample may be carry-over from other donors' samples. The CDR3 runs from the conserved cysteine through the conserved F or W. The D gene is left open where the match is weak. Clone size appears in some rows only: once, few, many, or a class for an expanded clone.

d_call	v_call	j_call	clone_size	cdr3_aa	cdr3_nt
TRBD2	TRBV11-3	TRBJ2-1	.	CASSPGLAGDHEQFF	TGTGCCAGCAGCCCTGGACTAGCGGGAGATCATGAGCAGTTCTTC
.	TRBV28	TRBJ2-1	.	CASSLFRFGGPEQFF	TGTGCCAGCAGTTTATTTCGGTTTGGGGGCCCCGAGCAGTTCTTC
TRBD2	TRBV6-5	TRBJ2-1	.	CGASGSAYNEQFF	TGTGGGGCGAGCGGGAGTGCCTACAATGAGCAGTTCTTC
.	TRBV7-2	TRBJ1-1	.	CASSFGGRGNTEAFF	TGTGCCAGCAGCTTCGGAGGGCGAGGGAACACTGAAGCTTTCTTT
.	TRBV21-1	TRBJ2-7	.	CASSRKEQYF	TGTGCCAGCAGCAGGAAAGAGCAGTACTTC
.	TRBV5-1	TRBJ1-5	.	CASSLGPEDAGTQHF	TGCGCCAGCAGCTTAGGACCCGAGGATGCCGGGACCCAGCATTTT
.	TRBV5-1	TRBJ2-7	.	CASSLAAGPTYEQYF	TGCGCCAGCAGCTTGGCCGCAGGGCCAACCTACGAGCAGTACTTC
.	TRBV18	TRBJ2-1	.	CASSPLRKAEQFF	TGTGCCAGCTCCCCCCTAAGGAAAGCTGAGCAGTTCTTC
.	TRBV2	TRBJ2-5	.	CATRGDLETQYF	TGTGCCACCAGGGGGGATTTGGAGACCCAGTACTTC
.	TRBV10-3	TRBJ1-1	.	CAIREGTMNTEAFF	TGTGCCATCAGGGAGGGGACCATGAACACTGAAGCTTTCTTT
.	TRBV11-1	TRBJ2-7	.	CASSANRDEQYF	TGTGCCAGCAGCGCCAACAGGGACGAGCAGTACTTC
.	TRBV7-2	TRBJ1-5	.	CASSLGSPGNQPQHF	TGTGCCAGCAGCTTAGGATCCCCCGGCAATCAGCCCCAGCATTTT
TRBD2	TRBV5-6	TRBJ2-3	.	CASSLTSGGTDTQYF	TGTGCCAGCAGCTTAACTAGCGGGGGCACAGATACGCAGTATTTT
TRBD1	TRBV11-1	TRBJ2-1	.	CASSLRQGGEQFF	TGTGCCAGCAGCCTAAGACAGGGCGGTGAGCAGTTCTTC
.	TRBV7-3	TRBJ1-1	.	CASSLTAGELSEAFF	TGTGCCAGCAGCTTAACGGCCGGGGAACTATCTGAAGCTTTCTTT
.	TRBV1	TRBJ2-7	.	CTSSRQGRTFFLGEQYF	TGCACCAGCAGCCGTCAGGGGAGAACTTTCTTTTTGGGCGAGCAGTACTTC
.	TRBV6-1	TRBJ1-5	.	CASSEGAYYSNQPQHF	TGTGCCAGCAGTGAAGGGGCGTATTATAGCAATCAGCCCCAGCATTTT
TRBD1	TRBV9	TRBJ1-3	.	CASSGGQGRGTGNTIYF	TGTGCCAGCAGCGGGGGACAGGGTCGGGGAACTGGAAACACCATATATTTT
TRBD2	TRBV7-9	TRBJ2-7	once	CASSLGAGGSREQYF	TGTGCCAGCAGCTTAGGGGCGGGAGGGTCCCGCGAGCAGTACTTC
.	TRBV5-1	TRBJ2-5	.	CASSSGQTQYF	TGCGCCAGCAGCTCCGGTCAGACCCAGTACTTC
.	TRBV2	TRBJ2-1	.	CASSEDSGQVIEQFF	TGTGCCAGCAGTGAGGATAGCGGTCAAGTGATCGAGCAGTTCTTC
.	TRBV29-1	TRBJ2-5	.	CSVEDRAQETQYF	TGCAGCGTTGAAGATCGTGCCCAAGAGACCCAGTACTTC
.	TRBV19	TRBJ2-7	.	CASKPGPSYEQYF	TGTGCCAGTAAACCAGGGCCTTCCTACGAGCAGTACTTC
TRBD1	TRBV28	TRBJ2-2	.	CASSLADRGTGELFF	TGTGCCAGCAGTTTAGCGGACAGGGGCACCGGGGAGCTGTTTTTT
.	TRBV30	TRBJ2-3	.	CAWGVAATDTQYF	TGTGCCTGGGGTGTTGCGGCTACAGATACGCAGTATTTT
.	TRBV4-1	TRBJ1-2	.	CASSQTRNGYTF	TGCGCCAGCAGCCAAACCCGAAATGGCTACACCTTC
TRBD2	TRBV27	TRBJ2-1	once	CASSSTGTSGGYNEQFF	TGTGCCAGCAGTTCAACCGGGACTAGCGGGGGCTACAATGAGCAGTTCTTC
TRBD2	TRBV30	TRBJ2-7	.	CAWSPPGGRVEQYF	TGTGCCTGGAGTCCCCCCGGGGGGAGGGTCGAGCAGTACTTC
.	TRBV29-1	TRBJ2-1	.	CSVHGIRSSYNEQFF	TGCAGCGTTCATGGGATTCGAAGCTCCTACAATGAGCAGTTCTTC
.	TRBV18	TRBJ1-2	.	CASSPGSRQYGYTF	TGTGCCAGCTCCCCCGGCTCCCGCCAATATGGCTACACCTTC
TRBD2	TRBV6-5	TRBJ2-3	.	CASSSTSGDKYF	TGTGCCAGCAGTTCAACTAGCGGGGATAAGTATTTT
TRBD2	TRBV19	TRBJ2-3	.	CASSIGSGSLTDTQYF	TGTGCCAGTAGTATAGGTAGCGGGAGTCTTACAGATACGCAGTATTTT
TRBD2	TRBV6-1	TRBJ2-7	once	CASSEASGRASYEQYF	TGTGCCAGCAGTGAAGCTAGCGGGAGGGCCTCCTACGAGCAGTACTTC
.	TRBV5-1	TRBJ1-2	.	CASSLDTYGYTF	TGCGCCAGCAGCTTAGACACCTATGGCTACACCTTC
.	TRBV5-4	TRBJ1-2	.	CASSLRGANYGYTF	TGTGCCAGCAGCTTGCGGGGGGCGAACTATGGCTACACCTTC
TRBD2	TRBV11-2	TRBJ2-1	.	CASSHRTSGTYNEQFF	TGTGCCAGCAGCCATAGGACTAGCGGGACCTACAATGAGCAGTTCTTC
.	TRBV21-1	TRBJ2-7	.	CASSKVPGHRYEQYF	TGTGCCAGCAGCAAAGTCCCAGGACACCGCTACGAGCAGTACTTC
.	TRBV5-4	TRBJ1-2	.	CASRRPGGSGYTF	TGTGCCAGCAGACGTCCTGGGGGCTCTGGCTACACCTTC
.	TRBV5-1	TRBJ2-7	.	CASSLAGRVGLYEQYF	TGCGCCAGCAGCTTGGCGGGCAGGGTGGGTCTCTACGAGCAGTACTTC
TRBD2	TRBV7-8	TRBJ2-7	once	CASSVLAGGPYEQYF	TGTGCCAGCAGCGTACTAGCGGGAGGGCCGTACGAGCAGTACTTC
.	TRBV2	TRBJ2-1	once	CASSTGFGEQFF	TGTGCCAGCAGTACAGGGTTTGGCGAGCAGTTCTTC
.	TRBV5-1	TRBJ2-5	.	CASSLGDMDQETQYF	TGCGCCAGCAGCTTGGGGGACATGGACCAAGAGACCCAGTACTTC
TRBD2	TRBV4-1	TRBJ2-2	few	CASSHPSGRFPGELFF	TGCGCCAGCAGCCACCCTAGCGGGAGGTTTCCCGGGGAGCTGTTTTTT
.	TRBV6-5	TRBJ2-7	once	CASTPPGEPYEQYF	TGTGCCAGCACCCCACCGGGGGAGCCCTACGAGCAGTACTTC
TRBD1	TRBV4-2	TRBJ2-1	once	CASSQPGGEQFF	TGTGCCAGCAGCCAACCAGGGGGAGAGCAGTTCTTC
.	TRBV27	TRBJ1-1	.	CASSFTEAFF	TGTGCCAGCAGTTTCACTGAAGCTTTCTTT
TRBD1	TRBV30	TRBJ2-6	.	CAWSGQGVGANVLTF	TGTGCCTGGAGTGGACAGGGAGTTGGGGCCAACGTCCTGACTTTC
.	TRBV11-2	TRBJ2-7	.	CASSYKNYEQYF	TGTGCCAGCAGCTACAAGAACTACGAGCAGTACTTC
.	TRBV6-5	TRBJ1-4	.	CASSPIEGTNEKLFF	TGTGCCAGCAGCCCGATTGAGGGAACTAATGAAAAACTGTTTTTT
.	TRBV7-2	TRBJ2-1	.	CASSLIGGDNEQFF	TGTGCCAGCAGCTTAATAGGGGGAGACAATGAGCAGTTCTTC